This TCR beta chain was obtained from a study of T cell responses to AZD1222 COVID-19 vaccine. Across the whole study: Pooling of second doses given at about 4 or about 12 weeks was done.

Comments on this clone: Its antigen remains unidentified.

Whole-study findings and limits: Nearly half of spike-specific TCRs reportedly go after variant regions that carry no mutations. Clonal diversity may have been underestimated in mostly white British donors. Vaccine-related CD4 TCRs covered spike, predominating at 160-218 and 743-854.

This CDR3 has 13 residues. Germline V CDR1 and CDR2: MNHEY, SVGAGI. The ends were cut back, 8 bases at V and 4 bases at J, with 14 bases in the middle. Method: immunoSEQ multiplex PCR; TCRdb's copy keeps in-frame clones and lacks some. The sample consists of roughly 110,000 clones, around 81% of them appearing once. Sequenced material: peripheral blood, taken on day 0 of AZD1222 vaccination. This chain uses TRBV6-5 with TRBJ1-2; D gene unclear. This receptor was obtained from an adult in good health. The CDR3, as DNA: TGTGCCAGCGTAGGACGGGTTGTCTATGGCTACACCTTC. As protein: CASVGRVVYGYTF.